This TCR beta chain is from a study of T-cell memory formation after mild COVID-19 (dated by TCRdb to the early 2020s). For the wider study: TCR sequence clusters from the two donors were found to be largely donor specific. In a couple of donors, T-cell clones that expanded and contracted after mild COVID-19 were followed by sequencing TCRalpha and TCRbeta repertoires longitudinally. The cohort comprised two young, previously healthy adult volunteers, one female and one male.

This sample was sequenced with an Illumina NovaSeq 6000. cDNA libraries for TCRalpha and TCRbeta were prepared by 5'RACE using constant-segment primers, with sample barcodes and unique molecular identifiers added. Trizol reagent was used to extract RNA from every sample. Libraries were amplified in two PCR steps, with a second sample barcode and Illumina TruSeq adapters added in the second step. Sequencing of the libraries was done on an Illumina NovaSeq, producing 2 x 150 bp paired-end reads. Processing in the source paper ran as follows. Demultiplexing of reads and collapsing into UMI-guided consensus sequences were performed with migec v1.2.7. Using mixcr v2.1.11, the UMI consensuses were aligned to TRA and TRB V and J templates and assembled into clonotypes. Clonotypes were classified as expanded or contracted when called significant by both edgeR and NoisET, with noise models trained on biological replicates. For edgeR calls, a false discovery rate-adjusted p below 0.01 and a log2 fold-change threshold of 1 were applied. As an exploratory analysis of dynamics, PCA with hierarchical clustering was applied to max-normalized trajectories of the 1000 most abundant clonotypes. Each responding clone was given a CD4 or CD8 phenotype based on the CD4+ and CD8+ repertoires, which had been sequenced separately. The raw public data were reprocessed by TCRdb itself: fastp quality trimming at Q25, MiXCR clonotype calling, in-frame beta chains only. Every distinct CDR3 protein forms one entry, paired with its most common genes and DNA. TCRdb assigned the V and J calls; the authors' analysis was not used. The sample table records 400,000 to 450,000 distinct CDR3 sequences; about a sixth of these occur just once. Around a fifth of the sample lies in the top ten.

The paper's findings and limits, for the study overall: SARS-CoV-2 specificity was not confirmed for the second-wave clones peaking on day 37. The detection of some responding clones in pre-infection memory suggests that pre-existing cross-reactive memory T cells joined the SARS-CoV-2 response. The study included only a couple of mild cases, and larger cohorts that include severe cases with pre-infection samples were judged to be necessary. Contracting CD4+ clones appeared mostly in the CM and EM memory subsets, whereas CD8+ clones were enriched in EMRA. Clones that contracted from day 15 to 85 showed balanced CD4/CD8 phenotypes, whereas a second wave of clones that expanded from day 15 to 37 leaned towards CD4+.

Ficoll-Paque density gradient centrifugation was used to isolate PBMCs. V loses 3 bases of germline sequence and J loses 0 bases, and the interval between the two ends is 11 bases. Sequences DFQATT (CDR1) and SNEGSKA (CDR2) are obtained from the germline V gene (reference sequence). From the cysteine through the phenylalanine, the CDR3 covers 14 amino acids. The CDR3 DNA has 42 bases and is translated from base 1. This clonotype was counted only a few times. It has no known antigen specificity. The record has no base qualities; no much larger clone is one base away. Sequencing used PBMCs or a T cell subset sorted from them (not recorded which). The TCR sequence derives from a man aged 18 to 29 who had mild COVID-19 (a few samples of this study predate the infection). The sample titles of this study are shuffled in the database, so cell type and time point are left out; the donor was told from shared clones. This sequence uses TRBV20-1 and TRBJ2-5; the D gene cannot be resolved reliably. In nucleotides, the sequence is TGCAGTGCTAGTCCAGCGTTGTACCAAGAGACCCAGTACTTC. Its translation reads: CSASPALYQETQYF.